Shown below are 26 T cell receptor beta chains from a single sample sequenced in a study of T cell responses to AZD1222 COVID-19 vaccine. TCRdb's table, derived via immunoSEQ multiplex PCR, lists solely in-frame clones and lacks some. Among 150,000 to 200,000 clones listed, about nine tenths were seen once. Sequencing was performed on peripheral blood, taken on day 0 of AZD1222 vaccination. All receptors derive from an adult in good health.

This clone was picked up a small number of times. The chain joins TRBV3-1 (or the pseudogene TRBV3-2) to TRBJ1-3, with D possibly being TRBD1 (6 bases). The CDR3 spans 16 residues. The germline gives CDR1 LGHDT, CDR2 YNNKEL (reference sequence). Deletions cut 0 bases from V and 0 bases from J, with 9 bases between. The CDR3 reads CASSQDGGLSGNTIYF. CDR3 in DNA: TGTGCCAGCAGCCAAGATGGGGGGCTCTCTGGAAACACCATATATTTT.

V and J are TRBV29-1 and TRBJ2-1, with a weak D call TRBD2 (6 bases). CDR1 and CDR2 (germline): SQVTM, ANQGSEA. The CDR3 runs to 12 residues. The V end was cut by 5 bases, the J end by 9 bases, with 14 bases between. CDR3 DNA sequence: TGCAGCGTTCCCGTCGCGGGGAGTGAGCAGTTCTTC. Its protein is CSVPVAGSEQFF.

The V and J genes are TRBV27 and TRBJ2-5; D gene uncertain. This CDR3 contains 17 residues. Germline values: CDR1 MNHEY, CDR2 SMNVEV (reference sequence). V was cut by 7 bases and J by 5 bases, with 26 bases left in between. Here the CDR3 reads CASKCGAAAVQGETQYF. The DNA of the CDR3 is TGTGCCAGCAAGTGCGGTGCGGCAGCCGTCCAAGGGGAGACCCAGTACTTC.

The chain carries TRBV6-5 and TRBJ1-5, with a weak D call TRBD1 (5 bases). The germline CDR1 and CDR2 sequences are MNHEY and SVGAGI. Trimming cost V 6 bases and J 4 bases, with 10 bases left between them. This CDR3 is built from 13 residues. DNA for the CDR3: TGTGCCAGCAGCGGGGCTATAAATCAGCCCCAGCATTTT. Encoded protein: CASSGAINQPQHF.

This chain uses TRBV9 with TRBJ1-6; D call uncertain. Trimming cost V 5 bases and J 1 base, with 13 bases left between them. The CDR3 length is 16 residues. CDR1 and CDR2 from the germline V gene are SGDLS and YYNGEE. The CDR3 coding sequence is TGTGCCAGCAGAGAACGGGGAGGGTCCTATAATTCACCCCTCCACTTT. This encodes CASRERGGSYNSPLHF.

The chain is built from TRBV7-2 and TRBJ2-3; D may be TRBD2 (5 bases). CDR1 is SGHTA, CDR2 FQGNSA, per germline. There are 16 residues in the CDR3. Deletions cut 1 base from V and 0 bases from J, with 11 bases between. The CDR3 is CASSLGRVRSTDTQYF. For the CDR3, the DNA is TGTGCCAGCAGCTTAGGGCGGGTGCGAAGCACAGATACGCAGTATTTT. Combining the CDR3 with reference TRBV7-2 and TRBJ2-3 gives the whole variable domain GAGVSQSPSNKVTEKGKDVELRCDPISGHTALYWYRQSLGQGLEFLIYFQGNSAPDKSGLPSDRFSAERTGGSVSTLTIQRTQQEDSAVYLCASSLGRVRSTDTQYFGPGTRLTVL.

V and J are TRBV30 and TRBJ2-1, with unresolved D. V dropped 0 bases and J dropped 5 bases, with 11 bases sitting between them. Germline V gene lookup returns CDR1 GTSNPN and CDR2 SVGIG (reference sequence). The CDR3 sequence is 14 residues long. This CDR3 is CAWSVQAWDNEQFF. The CDR3 region has the DNA TGTGCCTGGAGTGTACAAGCTTGGGACAATGAGCAGTTCTTC. Filled out from reference TRBV30 and TRBJ2-1, the complete variable domain reads SQTIHQWPATLVQPVGSPLSLECTVEGTSNPNLYWYRQAAGRGLQLLFYSVGIGQISSEVPQNLSASRPQDRQFILSSKKLLLSDSGFYLCAWSVQAWDNEQFFGPGTRLTVL.

V is TRBV7-6 and J is TRBJ2-6; D is unclear. Germline V gene data show CDR1 as SGHVS and CDR2 as FNYEAQ. This CDR3 has 17 amino acids. The germline V and J ends were trimmed by 1 base and 0 bases, with 10 bases remaining between them. CDR3 DNA sequence: TGTGCCAGCAGCTTAGTGGGCTCTCCCTCTGGGGCCAACGTCCTGACTTTC. As protein: CASSLVGSPSGANVLTF. Full variable domain (outside the CDR3, taken from reference TRBV7-6 and TRBJ2-6): GAGVSQSPRYKVTKRGQDVALRCDPISGHVSLYWYRQALGQGPEFLTYFNYEAQQDKSGLPNDRFSAERPEGSISTLTIQRTEQRDSAMYRCASSLVGSPSGANVLTFGAGSRLTVL.

The table lists this clone with a count of one. The chain has TRBV28 and TRBJ2-1; D unclear. This CDR3 contains 12 residues. CDR1 and CDR2 from the germline V gene are MDHEN and SYDVKM. Trimming stripped 4 bases from V and 5 bases from J, with 6 bases between. The CDR3 DNA follows: TGTGCCAGCAGTTATCTTCACAATGAGCAGTTCTTC. It yields the protein CASSYLHNEQFF.

This sequence joins TRBV10-3 and TRBJ1-1; TRBD1 agrees at 8 bases. The V segment lost 8 bases and the J segment 1 base; nucleotides outside the gene matches: 6. CDR3 size: 14 residues. CDR1 and CDR2 (germline): ENHRY, SYGVKD. The CDR3 DNA is TGTGCCATCGGGGGCAGGGGGCCGAACACTGAAGCTTTCTTT. Amino acid sequence: CAIGGRGPNTEAFF.

The chain is built from TRBV2 and TRBJ2-2, with D possibly matching TRBD2 (6 bases). V lost 8 bases to trimming and J lost 5 bases, with 15 bases between them. The CDR3 is 14 residues long. The germline CDR1 and CDR2 sequences are SNHLY and FYNNEI. The CDR3, as DNA: TGTGCCAGCCTTCGGGACTCGTCGACCGGGGAGCTGTTTTTT. Translation gives CASLRDSSTGELFF. Looking up the rest from reference TRBV2 and TRBJ2-2 gives the full variable domain: EPEVTQTPSHQVTQMGQEVILRCVPISNHLYFYWYRQILGQKVEFLVSFYNNEISEKSEIFDDQFSVERPDGSNFTLKIRSTKLEDSAMYFCASLRDSSTGELFFGEGSRLTVL.

The V and J genes are TRBV7-2 and TRBJ2-7, with D tentatively TRBD2 (6 bases). CDR1 is SGHTA, CDR2 FQGNSA, per germline. The CDR3 loop spans 14 amino acids. The V end was cut by 1 base, the J end by 5 bases, with 12 bases between. CDR3 DNA: TGTGCCAGCAGCTTAGTTGGCGGGGACGACGAGCAGTACTTC. Translated, it gives CASSLVGGDDEQYF.

The genes are TRBV18 and TRBJ2-3, with 11 nucleotides matching TRBD2. Germline trimming cut 3 bases from V and 1 base from J; bases unmatched to any gene: 0. CDR1 is KGHSH and CDR2 is LQKENI in the germline V gene. CDR3 length equals 15 residues. For the CDR3, the DNA is TGTGCCAGCTCACCGACTAGCGGGGGCACAGATACGCAGTATTTT. This translates into CASSPTSGGTDTQYF.

In its sample, this clone was seen once. V usage is TRBV18 and J usage is TRBJ2-7, with 10 positions matching TRBD2. This CDR3 spans 16 amino acids. The V and J ends lost 3 bases and 6 bases, in that order; junction bases with no gene match: 11. Germline CDR1 and CDR2: KGHSH and LQKENI. CDR3 nucleotides: TGTGCCAGCTCACCCGATCAGGGACTAGCGTCTCGCGAGCAGTACTTC. Translated: CASSPDQGLASREQYF.

The rearrangement links TRBV27 to TRBJ2-7, with D possibly being TRBD1 or TRBD2 (5 bases each). The CDR3 runs to 15 residues. V was cut by 6 bases and J by 0 bases, with 15 bases left in between. CDR1 is MNHEY, CDR2 SMNVEV, per germline (reference sequence). The DNA for the CDR3 is TGTGCCAGCAGCCCAGCCTGGGGGAGCTCCTACGAGCAGTACTTC. It encodes CASSPAWGSSYEQYF.

V and J are TRBV25-1 and TRBJ2-7; the D gene is possibly TRBD1 (6 bases). Trimming stripped 3 bases from V and 7 bases from J, with 16 bases between. CDR1 is MGHDK and CDR2 is SYGVNS in the germline V gene. This CDR3 contains 14 residues. The CDR3 DNA reads as TGTGCCAGCAGTGAGGGAACAGGGAAATTAGAGCAGTACTTC. Translating gives CASSEGTGKLEQYF.

This sequence joins TRBV3-1 (or the pseudogene TRBV3-2) and TRBJ1-5, with D possibly being TRBD1 (5 bases). V was pared by 0 bases and J by 1 base, with 7 bases between. CDR1 is LGHDT and CDR2 is YNNKEL in the germline V gene (reference sequence). The CDR3 spans 15 residues. The DNA of the CDR3 is TGTGCCAGCAGCCAAGATTGGGACAGCAATCAGCCCCAGCATTTT. Amino acids: CASSQDWDSNQPQHF.

The chain combines TRBV28 with TRBJ1-1, with 9 bases aligning to TRBD1. Germline V lookup: CDR1 MDHEN, CDR2 SYDVKM. This CDR3 is built from 15 residues. After removal of 1 base from V and 6 bases from J, the junction contained 6 bases not matched to a gene. In nucleotides, the CDR3 is TGTGCCAGCAGTTTATTAGGACAGGGGTTCGCTGAAGCTTTCTTT. Amino acid sequence: CASSLLGQGFAEAFF.

This chain uses TRBV28 with TRBJ2-2, with 8 bases fitting TRBD1. J gave up 0 bases and V 6 bases, and 3 bases lay outside the gene matches. The germline V gene has CDR1 MDHEN and CDR2 SYDVKM. This CDR3 is 15 amino acids long. The DNA for the CDR3 is TGTGCCAGCAGAACAGGGGGTTCGAACACCGGGGAGCTGTTTTTT. It specifies CASRTGGSNTGELFF.

The rearrangement links TRBV28 to TRBJ1-4, with unresolved D. The CDR3 covers 14 residues. Germline V CDR1 and CDR2: MDHEN, SYDVKM. Trimming stripped 7 bases from V and 7 bases from J, with 16 bases between. CDR3 sequence (DNA): TGTGCCAGCACCCAGACGTCGACCCTTGAAAAACTGTTTTTT. This gives the protein CASTQTSTLEKLFF. The variable domain in full, with the rest retrieved from reference TRBV28 and TRBJ1-4, is DVKVTQSSRYLVKRTGEKVFLECVQDMDHENMFWYRQDPGLGLRLIYFSYDVKMKEKGDIPEGYSVSREKKERFSLILESASTNQTSMYLCASTQTSTLEKLFFGSGTQLSVL.

The CDR3 loop is CASSFGVPNTGELFF. The CDR3 region has the DNA TGTGCCAGCAGCTTTGGAGTTCCGAACACCGGGGAGCTGTTTTTT. The chain has TRBV11-3 and TRBJ2-2, with D uncertain. The V gene lost 3 bases and the J gene lost 0 bases, with 8 bases spanning the gap. The CDR3 covers 15 residues. CDR1 and CDR2 from the germline V gene are SGHNT and YENEEA.

The chain is built from TRBV10-3 and TRBJ2-3; unclear D gene. Looked up from germline, CDR1 is ENHRY and CDR2 is SYGVKD. The CDR3 is made up of 12 amino acids. V lost 4 bases and J 6 bases, leaving 8 bases between the germline ends. This CDR3 is CAISVKGDTQYF. Written as DNA, the CDR3 is TGTGCCATCAGTGTTAAAGGGGATACGCAGTATTTT.

This chain links TRBV12-2 with TRBJ2-5; whether TRBD1, the table's D call, matches the DNA was not checked. TRBV12-2 counts as a pseudogene. CDR3 length: 18 amino acids. The CDR3 here is CASRSHLGTGGSQETQYF. CDR3 DNA sequence: TGTGCAAGTCGCTCCCACCTTGGGACAGGTGGGTCCCAAGAGACCCAGTACTTC.

This sequence joins TRBV30 and TRBJ2-7; TRBD1 is a possible D gene (6 bases). The germline V gene encodes CDR1 GTSNPN and CDR2 SVGIG (reference sequence). The CDR3 has 12 residues. Trimming took off 7 bases at V and 3 bases at J, with 13 bases between the two ends. The CDR3 here is CAFTGSGYEQYF. CDR3 in DNA: TGTGCCTTCACAGGGTCCGGCTACGAGCAGTACTTC.

The chain has TRBV27 and TRBJ2-1; TRBD1 might be the D (6 bases). The CDR3 has 11 amino acids. V lost 7 bases and J 9 bases, leaving 10 bases between the germline ends. Germline V lookup: CDR1 MNHEY, CDR2 SMNVEV (reference sequence). The CDR3 region is CASTRRGEQFF. The CDR3 coding sequence is TGTGCCAGCACCCGCAGGGGTGAGCAGTTCTTC.

This clone was counted only a few times. The J gene is TRBJ1-1, the V gene TRBV30; D not resolved. Germline V gives CDR1 GTSNPN, CDR2 SVGIG (reference sequence). Trimming took off 8 bases at V and 0 bases at J, with 16 bases between the two ends. The CDR3 extends over 14 amino acids. As DNA, the CDR3 is TGTGCCGGCGGAAAGGGAGGCCTGAACACTGAAGCTTTCTTT. This codes for CAGGKGGLNTEAFF.